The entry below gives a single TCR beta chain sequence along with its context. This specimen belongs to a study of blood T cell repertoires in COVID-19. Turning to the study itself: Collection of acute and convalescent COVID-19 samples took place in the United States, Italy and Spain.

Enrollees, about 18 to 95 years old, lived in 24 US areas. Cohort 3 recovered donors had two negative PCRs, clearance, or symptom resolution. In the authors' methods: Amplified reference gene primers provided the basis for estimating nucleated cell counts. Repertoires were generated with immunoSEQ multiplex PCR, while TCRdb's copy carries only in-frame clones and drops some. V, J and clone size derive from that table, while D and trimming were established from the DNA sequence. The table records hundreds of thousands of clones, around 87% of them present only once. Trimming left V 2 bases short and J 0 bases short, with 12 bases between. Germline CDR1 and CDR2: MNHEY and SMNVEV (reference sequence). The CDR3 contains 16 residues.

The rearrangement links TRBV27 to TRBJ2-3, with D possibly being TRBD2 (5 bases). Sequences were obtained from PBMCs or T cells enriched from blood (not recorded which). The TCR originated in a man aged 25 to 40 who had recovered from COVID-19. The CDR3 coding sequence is TGTGCCAGCAGTTTACTAGCTATCTCTAGCACAGATACGCAGTATTTT. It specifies CASSLLAISSTDTQYF.